A selection of T cell receptor beta chains follows, all from one sample in a study of blood T cell repertoires in COVID-19. Assay used: immunoSEQ multiplex PCR; TCRdb lists only in-frame clones, some missing. Of 380,000 or so clones detected, more than 70% appear once; the ten largest clones hold approximately 1.2%. The sample comprised peripheral blood. These receptors all come from a man between 35 and 55 years old with acute or convalescent COVID-19. Each CDR3 is given with its conserved first and last residue. D genes are given only for firm matches. Where a row states a size, it is once, few, many or the class of an expanded clone; other rows omit it.

TRBJ1-1 NA TRBV7-3 NA TGTGCCAGCAGCTTAATAAGACAACAGAACACTGAAGCTTTCTTT CASSLIRQQNTEAFF
TRBJ2-1 once TRBV19 TRBD2 TGTGCCAGTAGTGCCCCGTTAGCGGGGATCAATGAGCAGTTCTTC CASSAPLAGINEQFF
TRBJ1-6 few TRBV19 TRBD1 TGTGCCAGTAGTACGGACAGGGAGATTTCACCCCTCCACTTT CASSTDREISPLHF
TRBJ1-1 NA TRBV9 NA TGTGCCAGCAGCGTAGTTCCGGGGAACACTGAAGCTTTCTTT CASSVVPGNTEAFF
TRBJ2-3 NA TRBV18 TRBD1 TGTGCCAGCATACGGACAGGGGGCACGGATACGCAGTATTTT CASIRTGGTDTQYF
TRBJ1-2 NA TRBV7-9 TRBD1 TGTGCCAGCAGCTTAGCGCGCGTGGGGGTGGGACAGAGGAATGGCTACACCTTC CASSLARVGVGQRNGYTF
TRBJ1-5 NA TRBV4-1 NA TGCGCCAGCAGCCAAGTCGGCGGGTTTCAGCCCCAGCATTTT CASSQVGGFQPQHF
TRBJ2-7 NA TRBV5-1 TRBD2 TGCGCCAGCAGCTTGGGCACTAGCGGTCTTTCCTACGAGCAGTACTTC CASSLGTSGLSYEQYF
TRBJ2-3 NA TRBV29-1 TRBD2 TGCAGCGTTCGAGCGGGGGGTAACACAGATACGCAGTATTTT CSVRAGGNTDTQYF
TRBJ2-1 few TRBV2 TRBD2 TGTGCCAGCGGGACTAGCGGGGACAATGAGCAGTTCTTC CASGTSGDNEQFF
TRBJ2-5 NA TRBV13 TRBD2 TGTGCCAGCAGCCGCGGACTAGCGGGACCGATAGAGACCCAGTACTTC CASSRGLAGPIETQYF
TRBJ2-1 NA TRBV11-3 TRBD2 TGTGCCAGCAGCTTAGACGGGCGGGAGGGCCTCGATGAGCAGTTCTTC CASSLDGREGLDEQFF
TRBJ2-1 NA TRBV29-1 TRBD2 TGCAGCGGGAGACGAGGACTAGCGGGAGTCAATGAGCAGTTCTTC CSGRRGLAGVNEQFF
TRBJ1-1 NA TRBV19 TRBD1 TGTGCCAGTAGTATAAGGGACAGGGGGGACACTGAAGCTTTCTTT CASSIRDRGDTEAFF
TRBJ1-1 NA TRBV5-1 NA TGCGCCAGCAGCTTGGGACAGAGAATGAACACTGAAGCTTTCTTT CASSLGQRMNTEAFF
TRBJ2-7 NA TRBV5-1 TRBD2 TGCGCCAGCAGCTCAAATAGCGGGGGACCCTACGAGCAGTACTTC CASSSNSGGPYEQYF
TRBJ2-5 NA TRBV5-1 TRBD2 TGCGCCAGCCGACTAGCGGGGGGGCAGGAGACCCAGTACTTC CASRLAGGQETQYF
TRBJ1-5 once TRBV6-5 TRBD1 TGTGCCAGCAGTTCGCACAGGGGGTATAGCAATCAGCCCCAGCATTTT CASSSHRGYSNQPQHF
TRBJ2-7 NA TRBV19 TRBD1 TGTGCCAGTAGTATTTTGGACAGGGTGTGGGAGCAGTACTTC CASSILDRVWEQYF
TRBJ1-1 NA TRBV28 NA TGTGCCAGCAGTTTATACGGTCCGACATCAATTACTGAAGCTTTCTTT CASSLYGPTSITEAFF
TRBJ1-1 few TRBV5-1 TRBD1 TGCGCCAGCAGCTTTGGACAGGGGCCTGAAGCTTTCTTT CASSFGQGPEAFF
TRBJ2-7 NA TRBV7-3 TRBD2 TGTGCCAGCAGCCCTAATGGGGGGGGAAAGCAGTACTTC CASSPNGGGKQYF
TRBJ2-7 NA TRBV12-5 NA TGTGCTAGTGGTTTGGCATACCGGGGCGAGCAGTACTTC CASGLAYRGEQYF
TRBJ2-2 NA TRBV6-5 NA TGTGCCAGCAGGAAAGGACAGCTTACCGGGGAGCTGTTTTTT CASRKGQLTGELFF
TRBJ1-5 NA TRBV12-5 NA TGTGCTAGTGGCTCAGTTAGCAATCAGCCCCAGCATTTT CASGSVSNQPQHF
TRBJ1-5 NA TRBV28 NA TGTGCCAGCAGTTTATACTCGGACAGTGGCAATCAGCCCCAGCATTTT CASSLYSDSGNQPQHF
TRBJ1-1 once TRBV19 NA TGTGCCAGTAGTATGGGCAAGACTGAAGCTTTCTTT CASSMGKTEAFF
TRBJ1-2 NA TRBV14 NA TGTGCCAGCAGCCAAGATTACTGGGGCTACACCTTC CASSQDYWGYTF